This T cell receptor beta chain was observed in a study of T cell changes during pregnancy in multiple sclerosis. Assay used: immunoSEQ multiplex PCR; TCRdb lists only in-frame clones, some missing. The table shows about 45,000 clones, with just over 90% occurring only once. Trimming removed 6 bases from V and 3 bases from J, with 8 bases in between. Germline-derived CDR1 and CDR2 are MNHEY and SVGAGI. CDR3 length: 13 amino acids. The source material was PBMCs (not recorded whether the cells were cultured). The TCR was taken from a female donor with multiple sclerosis, enrolled in a pregnancy study. The gene calls are TRBV6-5 and TRBJ2-2, with a weak D call TRBD1 (5 bases). The CDR3 DNA reads TGTGCCAGCAGCCCCAGGGACACCGGGGAGCTGTTTTTT. Translating it yields CASSPRDTGELFF.